Shown below are 8 T cell receptor beta chains from a single sample sequenced in a study of T cell responses to AZD1222 COVID-19 vaccine. Generated by immunoSEQ multiplex PCR, the TCRdb table keeps only in-frame clones and is missing some. The sample has 120,000 or so clones, approximately 91% seen once. The specimen comprised peripheral blood, sampled on day 0 of AZD1222 vaccination. These receptor sequences come from an adult in good health.

This chain uses TRBV7-2 with TRBJ2-7, with 9 positions matching TRBD2. This CDR3 region has 14 residues. J gave up 7 bases and V 3 bases, and 7 bases lay outside the gene matches. Germline CDR1 and CDR2: SGHTA and FQGNSA. The chain's CDR3 is CASSLSPAGGEQYF. The DNA of the CDR3 is TGTGCCAGCAGCTTGAGCCCTGCGGGGGGGGAGCAGTACTTC. Supplemented by reference TRBV7-2 and TRBJ2-7, the full variable domain reads GAGVSQSPSNKVTEKGKDVELRCDPISGHTALYWYRQSLGQGLEFLIYFQGNSAPDKSGLPSDRFSAERTGGSVSTLTIQRTQQEDSAVYLCASSLSPAGGEQYFGPGTRLTVT.

The chain has TRBV19 and TRBJ1-5; 7 nucleotides agree with TRBD1. The CDR3 has 13 residues. The V and J ends lost 5 bases and 10 bases, in that order; junction bases with no gene match: 8. Germline assignment: CDR1 LNHDA and CDR2 SQIVND (reference sequence). DNA for the CDR3: TGTGCCAGTAGTCTCAGGGGGGGGGATCCCCAGCATTTT. Its protein product is CASSLRGGDPQHF.

This rearrangement joins TRBV5-4 to TRBJ1-6, with 7 positions matching TRBD1. This CDR3 has 16 amino acids. The J segment lost 9 bases and the V segment lost 3 bases, leaving 12 bases of the junction unmatched. Germline CDR1 reads SGHNT; CDR2 reads YYREEE (reference sequence). The DNA of the CDR3 is TGTGCCAGCAGCTCGTCTCGACAGGGCGAGGGTTCACCCCTCCACTTT. Residues: CASSSSRQGEGSPLHF.

The rearrangement links TRBV15 to TRBJ1-6; the match to TRBD1 covers 9 bases. There are 14 residues in the CDR3. The V segment lost 4 bases and the J segment 9 bases; nucleotides outside the gene matches: 4. Germline assignment: CDR1 LNHNV and CDR2 YYDKDF (reference sequence). CDR3 loop: CATSKGQGGSPLHF. In nucleotides, the CDR3 is TGTGCCACCAGCAAGGGACAGGGAGGTTCACCCCTCCACTTT.

The rearrangement uses TRBV9 and TRBJ1-2; possible D gene TRBD1, 6 bases. This CDR3 region has 16 residues. V was clipped by 3 bases and J by 5 bases, with 20 bases between them. Germline values: CDR1 SGDLS, CDR2 YYNGEE. CDR3 in amino acids: CASSAGGGQSLYGYTF. The CDR3 DNA is TGTGCCAGCAGCGCTGGGGGCGGACAGAGCCTTTATGGCTACACCTTC. Together with reference TRBV9 and TRBJ1-2, the CDR3 gives the full variable domain: DSGVTQTPKHLITATGQRVTLRCSPRSGDLSVYWYQQSLDQGLQFLIQYYNGEERAKGNILERFSAQQFPDLHSELNLSSLELGDSALYFCASSAGGGQSLYGYTFGSGTRLTVV.

V gene TRBV3-1 (or the pseudogene TRBV3-2) combines with J gene TRBJ1-1; the match to TRBD1 covers 7 bases. After removal of 0 bases from V and 7 bases from J, the junction contained 2 bases not matched to a gene. Germline loops: CDR1 LGHDT, CDR2 YNNKEL (reference sequence). There are 13 residues in the CDR3. Here the CDR3 DNA reads TGTGCCAGCAGCCAAGACTGGACAGGTGAAGCTTTCTTT. It yields the protein CASSQDWTGEAFF.

This chain joins TRBV6-5 and TRBJ1-1, with a possible D match to TRBD1 (6 bases). CDR1 and CDR2 from the germline V gene are MNHEY and SVGAGI. This CDR3 comprises 14 residues. Trimming removed 7 bases at V and 5 bases at J, with 17 bases between. This CDR3 reads CASMTHREVTEAFF. CDR3 coding DNA: TGTGCCAGCATGACGCACAGGGAGGTTACTGAAGCTTTCTTT.

This clone has only a few counts. The V gene is TRBV29-1, the J gene TRBJ2-5; 9 positions match TRBD1. With 5 bases clipped from V and 0 bases from J, the junction kept 7 bases outside the gene matches. This CDR3 spans 15 amino acids. From germline, CDR1 is SQVTM and CDR2 ANQGSEA. CDR3 in DNA: TGCAGCGTTTATACAGGGGGCGGGTACCAAGAGACCCAGTACTTC. Its translation: CSVYTGGGYQETQYF.